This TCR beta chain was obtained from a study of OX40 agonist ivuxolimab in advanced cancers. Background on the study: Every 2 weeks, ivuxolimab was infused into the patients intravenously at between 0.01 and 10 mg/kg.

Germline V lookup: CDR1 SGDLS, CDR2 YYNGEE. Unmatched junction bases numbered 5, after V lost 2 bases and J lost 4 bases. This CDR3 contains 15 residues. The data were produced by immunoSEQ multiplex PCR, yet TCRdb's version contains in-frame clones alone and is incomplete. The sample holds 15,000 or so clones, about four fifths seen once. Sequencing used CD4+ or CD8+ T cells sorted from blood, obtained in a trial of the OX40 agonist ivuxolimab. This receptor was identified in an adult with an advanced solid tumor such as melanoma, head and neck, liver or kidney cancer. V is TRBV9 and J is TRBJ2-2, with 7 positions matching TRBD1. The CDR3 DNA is TGTGCCAGCAGCGTTTGGGACAGCCCCACCGGGGAGCTGTTTTTT. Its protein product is CASSVWDSPTGELFF.